These T cell receptor beta chains were read from a single sample in a study of vaccination and CD4 T cells after COVID-19. Antigens for these TCRs are unknown. From the PCR reads, TCRdb called clonotypes with MiXCR, one entry per CDR3 protein. Among almost 20,000 distinct CDR3 sequences listed, around 46% were seen once. This material consisted of CD4+ T cells from blood, cultured in vitro, taken before SARS-CoV-2 vaccination. The receptors shown here come from a human donor who had recovered from COVID-19. Both conserved end residues are part of each CDR3. The order of the fields is V gene, D gene, J gene, clone size, CDR3 protein, CDR3 DNA. A D gene is named only where the DNA matches it firmly. Not all rows give a size; the values are once, few, many and, for expanded clones, a class.

>TRBV19|TRBD2|TRBJ2-1|-
CASSLGRLAGNNEQFF
TGTGCCAGTAGTCTAGGGCGGCTAGCGGGCAACAATGAGCAGTTCTTC
>TRBV15|-|TRBJ1-1|-
CATSIDLSVPTEAFF
TGTGCCACCAGCATAGATCTCTCGGTACCCACTGAAGCTTTCTTT
>TRBV6-2/TRBV6-3|-|TRBJ1-6|-
CASSYGGGSSYNSPLHF
TGTGCCAGCAGTTACGGAGGGGGGAGCTCCTATAATTCACCCCTCCACTTT
>TRBV11-3|-|TRBJ2-1|-
CASSSGAANEQFF
TGTGCCAGCAGCAGTGGGGCAGCGAATGAGCAGTTCTTC
>TRBV6-2/TRBV6-3|-|TRBJ1-5|few
CASSRNRGNQPQHF
TGTGCCAGCAGCCGAAACCGGGGCAATCAGCCCCAGCATTTT
>TRBV27|-|TRBJ1-1|few
CASSSPGGEAFF
TGTGCCAGCAGTTCCCCGGGGGGTGAAGCTTTCTTT
>TRBV5-4|-|TRBJ2-1|-
CASSLIGSGSYNEQFF
TGTGCCAGCAGCTTGATAGGCTCAGGCTCCTACAATGAGCAGTTCTTC
>TRBV20-1|-|TRBJ2-3|few
CSAGAGTGTDTQYF
TGCAGTGCTGGAGCGGGGACAGGCACAGATACGCAGTATTTT
>TRBV18|-|TRBJ2-5|-
CASSAQETQYF
TGTGCCAGCTCAGCCCAAGAGACCCAGTACTTC
>TRBV20-1|TRBD2|TRBJ2-1|-
CSADRTSGGDFSYNEQFF
TGCAGTGCAGACCGGACTAGCGGGGGGGACTTCTCCTACAATGAGCAGTTCTTC
>TRBV28|-|TRBJ1-1|-
CASSSGGRKAFF
TGTGCCAGCAGTTCCGGGGGCAGGAAGGCTTTCTTT
>TRBV7-2|TRBD2|TRBJ2-7|-
CASSFETGLAGEQYF
TGTGCCAGCAGCTTTGAAACGGGACTAGCAGGCGAGCAGTACTTC
>TRBV7-9|-|TRBJ2-7|-
CASSTGSGPPYEQYF
TGTGCCAGCAGCACAGGGAGTGGGCCTCCCTACGAGCAGTACTTC
>TRBV11-3|-|TRBJ2-7|-
CASSETRVHYEQYF
TGTGCCAGCAGCGAAACCCGGGTCCACTACGAGCAGTACTTC
>TRBV20-1|TRBD2|TRBJ2-1|few
CSARDPSGDGREQFF
TGCAGTGCTAGAGATCCTAGCGGGGACGGAAGGGAGCAGTTCTTC
>TRBV5-8|-|TRBJ1-4|-
CASSPRTAYEKLFF
TGTGCCAGCAGCCCCAGGACAGCCTATGAAAAACTGTTTTTT
>TRBV29-1|TRBD1|TRBJ1-5|-
CSAGQGDQPQHF
TGCAGCGCAGGACAGGGAGATCAGCCCCAGCATTTT
>TRBV5-1|-|TRBJ1-6|once
CASSLASRDSPLHF
TGCGCCAGCAGCTTGGCCTCTAGGGATTCACCCCTCCACTTT
>TRBV11-2|-|TRBJ1-1|-
CASSETRRNTEAFF
TGTGCCAGCAGCGAAACGAGACGGAACACTGAAGCTTTCTTT
>TRBV10-3|-|TRBJ2-2|-
CAISRGADTGELFF
TGTGCCATCAGCCGGGGGGCTGACACCGGGGAGCTGTTTTTT
>TRBV10-3|TRBD2|TRBJ2-2|few
CAISEVRAGTGELFF
TGTGCCATCAGTGAGGTTAGAGCGGGAACCGGGGAGCTGTTTTTT
>TRBV7-9|TRBD2|TRBJ2-1|-
CASSHGTSGLYNEQFF
TGTGCCAGCAGCCACGGGACTAGCGGGCTATACAATGAGCAGTTCTTC
>TRBV7-9|-|TRBJ2-7|-
CASSPGPDREQYF
TGTGCCAGCAGCCCCGGACCTGACAGGGAGCAGTACTTC
>TRBV7-8|TRBD2|TRBJ2-2|-
CASRERGRNTGELFF
TGTGCCAGCAGGGAGCGGGGACGGAACACCGGGGAGCTGTTTTTT
>TRBV7-6|-|TRBJ1-1|-
CASSLVAAGETEAFF
TGTGCCAGCAGCTTAGTGGCCGCCGGGGAGACTGAAGCTTTCTTT
>TRBV6-5|TRBD1|TRBJ1-1|-
CASSSRQGRGEAFF
TGTGCCAGCAGTTCTAGACAGGGGCGGGGTGAAGCTTTCTTT
>TRBV19|TRBD2|TRBJ2-1|-
CASSGWGRGADNEQFF
TGTGCCAGTAGTGGCTGGGGGAGGGGTGCGGACAATGAGCAGTTCTTC
>TRBV28|-|TRBJ1-1|few
CASSPRLVGMGPGAFF
TGTGCCAGCAGCCCCCGGTTGGTAGGGATGGGCCCTGGGGCTTTCTTT
>TRBV30|TRBD1|TRBJ2-1|-
CAWDPGQGYNEQFF
TGTGCCTGGGACCCGGGACAGGGGTACAATGAGCAGTTCTTC
>TRBV20-1|TRBD2|TRBJ2-7|-
CSASALAGGEMSEQYF
TGCAGTGCTAGCGCACTAGCGGGGGGGGAGATGAGCGAGCAGTACTTC
>TRBV20-1|-|TRBJ2-7|-
CSASGKGYEQYF
TGCAGTGCTAGCGGGAAGGGCTACGAGCAGTACTTC
>TRBV19|-|TRBJ1-2|-
CASSISRDNYGYTF
TGTGCCAGTAGTATATCGAGGGATAACTATGGCTACACCTTC
>TRBV19|-|TRBJ1-5|few
CASSPQGGNQPQHF
TGTGCCAGTAGTCCCCAGGGCGGCAATCAGCCCCAGCATTTT
>TRBV20-1|TRBD2|TRBJ2-1|-
CSAEPYGGGGNEQFF
TGCAGTGCTGAACCCTATGGCGGGGGTGGGAATGAGCAGTTCTTC
>TRBV20-1|TRBD2|TRBJ2-7|-
CSSGVEAGAYEQYF
TGCAGCTCGGGCGTGGAAGCGGGAGCCTACGAGCAGTACTTC
>TRBV7-6|-|TRBJ2-1|-
CASSLGAGAGEQFF
TGTGCCAGCAGCTTAGGGGCAGGGGCGGGTGAGCAGTTCTTC
>TRBV14|-|TRBJ2-3|-
CASSQTQVDTQYF
TGTGCCAGCAGCCAGACCCAGGTAGATACGCAGTATTTT
>TRBV6-2/TRBV6-3|-|TRBJ1-5|few
CASSYSKSFGESTQHF
TGTGCCAGCAGTTACTCGAAGTCGTTCGGGGAAAGTACCCAGCATTTT
>TRBV27|-|TRBJ1-6|few
CASSLEGMPHSPLHF
TGTGCCAGCAGTTTAGAGGGGATGCCTCATTCACCCCTCCACTTT